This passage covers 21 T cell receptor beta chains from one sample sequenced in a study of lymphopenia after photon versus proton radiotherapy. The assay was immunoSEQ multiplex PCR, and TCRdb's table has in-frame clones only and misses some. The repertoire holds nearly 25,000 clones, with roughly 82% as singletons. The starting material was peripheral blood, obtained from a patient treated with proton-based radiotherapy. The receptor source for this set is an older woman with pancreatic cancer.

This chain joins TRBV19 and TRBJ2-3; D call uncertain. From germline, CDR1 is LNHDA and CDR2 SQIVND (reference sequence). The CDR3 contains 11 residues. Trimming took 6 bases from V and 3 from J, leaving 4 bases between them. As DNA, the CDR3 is TGTGCCAGTAGGATTACAGATACGCAGTATTTT. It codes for CASRITDTQYF.

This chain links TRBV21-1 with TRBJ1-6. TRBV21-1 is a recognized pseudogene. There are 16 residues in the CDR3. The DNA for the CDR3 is TGTGCCAGCAGAAAAATGGGGGATTTGGCCAATTCACCCCTCCACTTT. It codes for CASRKMGDLANSPLHF.

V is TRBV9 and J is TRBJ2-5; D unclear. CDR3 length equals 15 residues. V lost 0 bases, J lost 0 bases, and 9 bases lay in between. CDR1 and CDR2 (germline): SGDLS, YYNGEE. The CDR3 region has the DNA TGTGCCAGCAGCGTAGAGGGCCTATACCAAGAGACCCAGTACTTC. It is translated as CASSVEGLYQETQYF.

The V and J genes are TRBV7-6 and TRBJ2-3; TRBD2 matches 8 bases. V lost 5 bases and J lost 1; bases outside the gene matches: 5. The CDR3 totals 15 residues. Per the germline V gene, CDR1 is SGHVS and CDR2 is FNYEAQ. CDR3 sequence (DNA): TGTGCCAGCAGCCCAAGCGGGAGCGGCACAGATACGCAGTATTTT. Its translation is CASSPSGSGTDTQYF.

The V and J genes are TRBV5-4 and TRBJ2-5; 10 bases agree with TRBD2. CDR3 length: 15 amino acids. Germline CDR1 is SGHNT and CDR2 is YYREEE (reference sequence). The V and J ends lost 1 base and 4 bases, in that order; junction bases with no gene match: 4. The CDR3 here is CASSLPSSGRETQYF. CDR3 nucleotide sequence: TGTGCCAGCAGCTTGCCATCTAGCGGGAGAGAGACCCAGTACTTC.

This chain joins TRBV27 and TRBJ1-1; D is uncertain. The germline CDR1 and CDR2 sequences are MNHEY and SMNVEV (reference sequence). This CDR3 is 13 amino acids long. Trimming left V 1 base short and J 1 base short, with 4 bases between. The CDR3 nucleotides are TGTGCCAGCAGTTTATTAGGGAACACTGAAGCTTTCTTT. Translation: CASSLLGNTEAFF.

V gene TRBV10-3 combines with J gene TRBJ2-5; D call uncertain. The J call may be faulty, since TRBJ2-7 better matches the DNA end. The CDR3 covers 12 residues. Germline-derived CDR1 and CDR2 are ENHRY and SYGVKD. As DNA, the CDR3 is TGTGCCATCAGCGGCCTCGACTACGAGCAGTACTTC. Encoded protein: CAISGLDYEQYF.

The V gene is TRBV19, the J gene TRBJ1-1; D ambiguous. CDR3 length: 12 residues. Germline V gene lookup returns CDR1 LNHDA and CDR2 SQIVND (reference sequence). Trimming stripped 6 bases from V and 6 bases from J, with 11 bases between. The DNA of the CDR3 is TGTGCCAGTAGGAGTTTGAGGGCTGAAGCTTTCTTT. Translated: CASRSLRAEAFF.

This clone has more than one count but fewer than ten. The CDR3: CASSVAPAAADTQYF. Here the CDR3 DNA reads TGTGCCAGCAGCGTAGCCCCCGCGGCGGCAGATACGCAGTATTTT. The chain uses TRBV9 and TRBJ2-3, with unresolved D. Germline CDR1 SGDLS, CDR2 YYNGEE. CDR3 length: 15 residues. The V end lost 0 bases, the J end lost 4 bases, and 12 bases lay between the germline ends.

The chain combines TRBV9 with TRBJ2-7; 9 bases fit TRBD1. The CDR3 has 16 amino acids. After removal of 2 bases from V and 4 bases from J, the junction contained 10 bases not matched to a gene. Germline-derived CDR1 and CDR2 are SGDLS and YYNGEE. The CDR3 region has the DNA TGTGCCAGCAGCGTCGGACCGGGACAGGGAAATTACGAGCAGTACTTC. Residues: CASSVGPGQGNYEQYF. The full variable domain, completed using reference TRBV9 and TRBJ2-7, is DSGVTQTPKHLITATGQRVTLRCSPRSGDLSVYWYQQSLDQGLQFLIQYYNGEERAKGNILERFSAQQFPDLHSELNLSSLELGDSALYFCASSVGPGQGNYEQYFGPGTRLTVT.

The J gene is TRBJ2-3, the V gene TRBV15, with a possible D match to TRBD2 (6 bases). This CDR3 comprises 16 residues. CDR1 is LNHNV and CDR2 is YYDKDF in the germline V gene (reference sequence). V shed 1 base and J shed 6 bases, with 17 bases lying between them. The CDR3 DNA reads TGTGCCACCAGCAGAGTGGCGGGGTCCCTCGGGGATACGCAGTATTTT. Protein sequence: CATSRVAGSLGDTQYF.

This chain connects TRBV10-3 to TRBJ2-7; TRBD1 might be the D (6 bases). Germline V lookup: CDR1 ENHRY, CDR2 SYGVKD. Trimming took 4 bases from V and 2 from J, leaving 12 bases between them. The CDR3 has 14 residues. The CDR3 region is CAISAAGAPYEQYF. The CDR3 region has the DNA TGTGCCATCAGTGCGGCAGGGGCGCCCTACGAGCAGTACTTC.

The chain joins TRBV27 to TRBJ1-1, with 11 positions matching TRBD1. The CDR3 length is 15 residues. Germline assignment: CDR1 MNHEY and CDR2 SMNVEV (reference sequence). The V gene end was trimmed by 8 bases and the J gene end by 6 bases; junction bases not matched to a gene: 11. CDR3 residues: CASGPDRGLLAEAFF. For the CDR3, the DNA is TGTGCCAGCGGACCGGACAGGGGGCTTTTGGCTGAAGCTTTCTTT.

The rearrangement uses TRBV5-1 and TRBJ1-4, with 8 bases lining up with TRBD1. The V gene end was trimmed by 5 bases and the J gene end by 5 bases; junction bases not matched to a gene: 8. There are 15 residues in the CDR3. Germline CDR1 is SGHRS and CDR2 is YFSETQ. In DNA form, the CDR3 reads TGCGCCAGCAGAGCTCTACAGGGGGAGAATGAAAAACTGTTTTTT. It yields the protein CASRALQGENEKLFF.

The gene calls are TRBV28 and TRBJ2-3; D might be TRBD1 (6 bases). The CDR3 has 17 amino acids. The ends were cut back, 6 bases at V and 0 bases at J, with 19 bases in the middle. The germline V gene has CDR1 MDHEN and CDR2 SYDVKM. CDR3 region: CASSPTGTGQSTDTQYF. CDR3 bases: TGTGCCAGCAGCCCCACCGGAACGGGACAAAGCACAGATACGCAGTATTTT.

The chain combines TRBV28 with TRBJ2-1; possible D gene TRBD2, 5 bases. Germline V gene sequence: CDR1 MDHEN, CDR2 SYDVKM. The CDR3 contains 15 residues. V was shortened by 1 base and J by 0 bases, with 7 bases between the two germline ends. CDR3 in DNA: TGTGCCAGCAGTTTATTGGGGAGCTCCTACAATGAGCAGTTCTTC. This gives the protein CASSLLGSSYNEQFF.

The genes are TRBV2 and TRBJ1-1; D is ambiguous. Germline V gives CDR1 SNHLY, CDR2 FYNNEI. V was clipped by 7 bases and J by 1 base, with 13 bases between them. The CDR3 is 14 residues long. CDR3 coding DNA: TGTGCCAGCAAATTCACGAGACAGAACACTGAAGCTTTCTTT. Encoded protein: CASKFTRQNTEAFF.

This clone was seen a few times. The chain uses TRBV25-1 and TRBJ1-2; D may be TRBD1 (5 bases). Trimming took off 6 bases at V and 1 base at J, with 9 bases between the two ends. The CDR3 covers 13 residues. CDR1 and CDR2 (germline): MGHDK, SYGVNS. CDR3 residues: CASRTESNYGYTF. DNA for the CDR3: TGTGCCAGCAGGACAGAAAGTAACTATGGCTACACCTTC.

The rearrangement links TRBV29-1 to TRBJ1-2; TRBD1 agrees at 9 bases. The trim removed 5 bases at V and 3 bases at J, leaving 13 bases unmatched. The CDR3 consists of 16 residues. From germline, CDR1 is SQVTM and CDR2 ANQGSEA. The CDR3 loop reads CSVTRPDRGFYYGYTF. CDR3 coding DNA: TGCAGCGTTACTCGGCCGGACAGGGGTTTTTACTATGGCTACACCTTC.

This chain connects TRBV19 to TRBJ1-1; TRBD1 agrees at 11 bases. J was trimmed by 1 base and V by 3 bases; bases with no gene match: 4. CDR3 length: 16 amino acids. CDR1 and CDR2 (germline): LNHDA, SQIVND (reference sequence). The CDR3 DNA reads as TGTGCCAGTAGTATTCGGACAGGGGGCTCGAACACTGAAGCTTTCTTT. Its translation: CASSIRTGGSNTEAFF.

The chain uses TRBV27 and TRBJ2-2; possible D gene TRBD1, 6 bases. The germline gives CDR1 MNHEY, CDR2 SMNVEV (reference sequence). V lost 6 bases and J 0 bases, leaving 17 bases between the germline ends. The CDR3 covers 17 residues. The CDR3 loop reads CASSVALRTANTGELFF. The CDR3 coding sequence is TGTGCCAGCAGCGTCGCCCTGAGGACAGCGAACACCGGGGAGCTGTTTTTT.